The present T cell receptor beta chain was sequenced within a study of CD8 T cells in ankylosing spondylitis. General study results and limits: About 8 highly homologous variants made up a TCR beta motif that seemed to typify ankylosing spondylitis blood.

This clonotype was observed at least ten times. The antigen is undetermined. Quantitative 5'-RACE was performed with molecular barcodes, and it yielded the TCR beta libraries. TCRdb called the 5' RACE reads again in MiXCR, with one record for every CDR3 protein. The sample has a few hundred thousand distinct CDR3 sequences; 9.5% to 12% are singletons. Material for sequencing was blood, either unsorted or a sorted T cell fraction (not recorded which). This clonotype was obtained from a male donor with ankylosing spondylitis or in good health (not recorded which).

The CDR3 DNA follows: TGTGCCAGCAGTTCGAGGACTAGCGGGGGCACAGATACGCAGTATTTT. This encodes CASSSRTSGGTDTQYF. This chain links TRBV12-3 or TRBV12-4 with TRBJ2-3, with 12 bases that match TRBD2. The CDR3 spans 16 residues. V trimming: 4 bases; J trimming: 1 base; junction bases outside the gene matches: 3.